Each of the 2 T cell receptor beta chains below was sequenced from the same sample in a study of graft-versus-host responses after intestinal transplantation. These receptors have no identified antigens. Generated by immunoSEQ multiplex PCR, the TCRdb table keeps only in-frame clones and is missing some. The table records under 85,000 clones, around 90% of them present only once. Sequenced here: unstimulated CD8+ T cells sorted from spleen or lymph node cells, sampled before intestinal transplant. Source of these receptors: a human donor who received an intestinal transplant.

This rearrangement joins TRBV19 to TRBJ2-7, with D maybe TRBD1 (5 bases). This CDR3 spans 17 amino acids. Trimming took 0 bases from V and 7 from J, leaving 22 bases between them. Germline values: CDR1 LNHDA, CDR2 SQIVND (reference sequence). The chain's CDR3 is CASSIDGPRVGMGEQYF. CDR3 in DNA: TGTGCCAGTAGTATAGATGGGCCCAGGGTGGGTATGGGGGAGCAGTACTTC.

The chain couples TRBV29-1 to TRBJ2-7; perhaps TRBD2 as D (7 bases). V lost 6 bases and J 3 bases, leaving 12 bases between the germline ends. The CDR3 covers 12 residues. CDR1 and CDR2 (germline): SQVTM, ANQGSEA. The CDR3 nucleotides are TGCAGCGTCGGGGGAGGGGGCTACGAGCAGTACTTC. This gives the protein CSVGGGGYEQYF.